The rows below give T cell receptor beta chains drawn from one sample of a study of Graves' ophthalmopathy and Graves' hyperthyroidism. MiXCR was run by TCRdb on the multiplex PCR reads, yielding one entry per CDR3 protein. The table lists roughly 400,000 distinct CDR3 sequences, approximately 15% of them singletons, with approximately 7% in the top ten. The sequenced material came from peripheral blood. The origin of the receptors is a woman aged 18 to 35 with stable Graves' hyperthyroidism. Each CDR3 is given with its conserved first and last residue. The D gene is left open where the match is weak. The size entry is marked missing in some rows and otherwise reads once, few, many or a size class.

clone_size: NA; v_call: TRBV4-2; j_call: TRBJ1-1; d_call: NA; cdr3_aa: CASSQEVGTMNTEAFF
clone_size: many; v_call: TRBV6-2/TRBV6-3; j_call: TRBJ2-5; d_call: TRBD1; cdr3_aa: CASSQATTGGRKTQYF
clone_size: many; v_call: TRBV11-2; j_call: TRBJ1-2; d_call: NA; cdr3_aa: CASSQEGQGRPYGYTF
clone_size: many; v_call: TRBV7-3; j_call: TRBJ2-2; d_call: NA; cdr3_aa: CASSLVGETGELFF
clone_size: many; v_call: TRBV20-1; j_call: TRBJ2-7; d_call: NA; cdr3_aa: CSARFAGEQYF
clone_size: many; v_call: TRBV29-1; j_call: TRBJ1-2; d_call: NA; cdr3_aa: CSVVEGTYGYTF
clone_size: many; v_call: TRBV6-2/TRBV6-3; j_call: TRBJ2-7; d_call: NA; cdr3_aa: CASSRGAYEQYF
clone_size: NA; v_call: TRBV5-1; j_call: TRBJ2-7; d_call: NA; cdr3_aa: CASSLAIPRSTYEQYF
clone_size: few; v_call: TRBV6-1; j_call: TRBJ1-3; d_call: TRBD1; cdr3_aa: CASRGTGGHGNTIYF
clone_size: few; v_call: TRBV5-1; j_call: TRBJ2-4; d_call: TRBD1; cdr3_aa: CASSLELQGAKIQYF
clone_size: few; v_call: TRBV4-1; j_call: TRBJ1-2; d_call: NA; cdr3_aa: CASSPQGPNYGYTF
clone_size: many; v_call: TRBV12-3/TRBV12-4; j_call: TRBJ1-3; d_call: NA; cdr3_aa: CASRGLPSGNTIYF
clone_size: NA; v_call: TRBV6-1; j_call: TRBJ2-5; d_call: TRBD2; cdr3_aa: CASSEPLAGRQETQYF
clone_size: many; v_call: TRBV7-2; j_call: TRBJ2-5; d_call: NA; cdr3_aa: CASSADRPTGETQYF
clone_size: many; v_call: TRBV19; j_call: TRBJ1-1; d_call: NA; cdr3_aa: CASSIVRGEKAFF
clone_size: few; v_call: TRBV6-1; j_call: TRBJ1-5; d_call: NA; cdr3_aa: CASSLEIIPQHF
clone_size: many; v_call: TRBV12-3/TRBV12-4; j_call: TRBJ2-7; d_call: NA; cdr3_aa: CASSSNLGGLEQYF
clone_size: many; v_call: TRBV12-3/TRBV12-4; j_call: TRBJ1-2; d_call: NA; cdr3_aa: CASSSVGGEANYGYTF
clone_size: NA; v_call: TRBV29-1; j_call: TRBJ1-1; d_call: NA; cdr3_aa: CSVVKGLNTEACF
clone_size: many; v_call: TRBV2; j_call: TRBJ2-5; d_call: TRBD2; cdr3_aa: CASSGLAGAGETQYF
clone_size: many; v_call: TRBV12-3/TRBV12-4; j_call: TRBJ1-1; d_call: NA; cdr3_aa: CASKVEGLDTEAFF
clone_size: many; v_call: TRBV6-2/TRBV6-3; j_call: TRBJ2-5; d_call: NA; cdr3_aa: CASLPVGTKETQYF
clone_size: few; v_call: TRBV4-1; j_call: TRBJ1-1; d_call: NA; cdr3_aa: CASSQLGLWDTEAFF
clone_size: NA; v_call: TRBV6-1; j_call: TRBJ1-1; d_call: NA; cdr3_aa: CASSAEWTNTEAFF
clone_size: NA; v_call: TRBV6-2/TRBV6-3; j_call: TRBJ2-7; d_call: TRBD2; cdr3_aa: CASSPTPGLLQEQYF
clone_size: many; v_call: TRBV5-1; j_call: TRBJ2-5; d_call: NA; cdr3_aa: CASSTRDGQETQYF
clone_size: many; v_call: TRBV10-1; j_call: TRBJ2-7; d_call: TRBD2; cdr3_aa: CASRQPTSGDSYEQYF
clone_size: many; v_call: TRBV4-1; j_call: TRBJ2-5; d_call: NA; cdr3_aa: CASSQLSGPQLAETQYF
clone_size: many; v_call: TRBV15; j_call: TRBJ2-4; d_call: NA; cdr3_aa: CATSRDRRNIQYF
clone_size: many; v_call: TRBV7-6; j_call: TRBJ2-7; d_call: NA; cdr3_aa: CASSLGPQRGEQYF
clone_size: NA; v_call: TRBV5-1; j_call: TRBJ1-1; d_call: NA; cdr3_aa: CASSPGGPAEKAFF
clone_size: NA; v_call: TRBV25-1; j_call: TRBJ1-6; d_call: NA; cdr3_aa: CASSDNLSAGRGDYNSPLHF
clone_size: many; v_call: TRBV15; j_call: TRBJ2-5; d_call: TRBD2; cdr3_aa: CATERGGTETQYF
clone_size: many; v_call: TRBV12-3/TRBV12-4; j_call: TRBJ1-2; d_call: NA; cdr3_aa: CASSPHRTPNYGYTF
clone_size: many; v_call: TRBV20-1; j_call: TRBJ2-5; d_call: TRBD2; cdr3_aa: CSAPTSGGETQYF